The 8 T cell receptor beta chains below were found in one sample sequenced in a study of cytomegalovirus exposure and HLA in healthy donors. This PCR relied on a set of 60 Vbeta primers and 13 Jbeta primers. Only in-frame clones appear in the TCRdb table, and some are missing; sequencing was by immunoSEQ multiplex PCR. The table records tens of thousands of clones, 50% to 80% of them present only once. Sequencing was carried out using PBMCs. Source of these receptors: a man under 40 in good health and CMV-seronegative.

This rearrangement joins TRBV19 to TRBJ1-1, with 10 nucleotides matching TRBD1. The V segment lost 7 bases and the J segment 4 bases; nucleotides outside the gene matches: 6. Per the germline V gene, CDR1 is LNHDA and CDR2 is SQIVND (reference sequence). The CDR3 length is 14 residues. CDR3 amino acids: CASNFRDRGTEAFF. CDR3 in DNA: TGTGCCAGTAACTTCCGGGACAGGGGCACTGAAGCTTTCTTT.

This chain connects TRBV28 to TRBJ2-1, with TRBD2 matching over 11 bases. Germline CDR1 and CDR2: MDHEN and SYDVKM. The CDR3 covers 16 residues. The J segment lost 6 bases and the V segment lost 6 bases, leaving 10 bases of the junction unmatched. The DNA of the CDR3 is TGTGCCAGCAGCCTTCCTAGCGGGAGGTCTAGCAATGAGCAGTTCTTC. The encoded protein is CASSLPSGRSSNEQFF.

The count of this clone is one. The chain joins TRBV9 to TRBJ1-2; 8 nucleotides agree with TRBD1. The V gene's germline CDR1 is SGDLS and CDR2 YYNGEE. V shed 2 bases, J shed 4 bases, and the junction held 4 bases outside the gene matches. The CDR3 spans 14 residues. The CDR3 protein is CASSVGQGGYGYTF. The CDR3 region has the DNA TGTGCCAGCAGCGTCGGACAGGGAGGCTATGGCTACACCTTC. The variable domain in full, with the rest retrieved from reference TRBV9 and TRBJ1-2, is DSGVTQTPKHLITATGQRVTLRCSPRSGDLSVYWYQQSLDQGLQFLIQYYNGEERAKGNILERFSAQQFPDLHSELNLSSLELGDSALYFCASSVGQGGYGYTFGSGTRLTVV.

The chain uses TRBV19 and TRBJ1-5, with D uncertain. The V end was cut by 4 bases, the J end by 0 bases, with 7 bases between. This CDR3 spans 14 amino acids. Per germline, CDR1 LNHDA and CDR2 SQIVND (reference sequence). CDR3 bases: TGTGCCAGTAGTAGGCCGAATAGCAATCAGCCCCAGCATTTT. Translating it yields CASSRPNSNQPQHF.

The genes are TRBV18 and TRBJ1-1; D is unclear. CDR3 size: 14 residues. Trimming shortened V by 8 bases and J by 4 bases, and 17 bases separated the two germline ends. CDR1 and CDR2 from the germline V gene are KGHSH and LQKENI. The CDR3 here is CASNPGTSVTEAFF. The DNA of the CDR3 is TGTGCCAGCAATCCAGGAACCTCTGTCACTGAAGCTTTCTTT.

A remark on this clone: One end of the junction does not line up with germline, which may come from a read error. The chain employs TRBV18 and TRBJ1-6; no clear D gene. Germline V gives CDR1 KGHSH, CDR2 LQKENI. This CDR3 region has 14 residues. The CDR3: CASPPPGEGSPLHF. CDR3 DNA sequence: TGTGCCAGCCCACCACCCGGGGAGGGTTCACCCCTCCACTTT. Complete variable domain (other parts from reference TRBV18 and TRBJ1-6): NAGVMQNPRHLVRRRGQEARLRCSPMKGHSHVYWYRQLPEEGLKFMVYLQKENIIDESGMPKERFSAEFPKEGPSILRIQQVVRGDSAAYFCASPPPGEGSPLHFGNGTRLTVT.

The chain uses TRBV12-5 and TRBJ2-5; possible D gene TRBD2, 7 bases. V was cut by 4 bases and J by 4 bases, with 13 bases left in between. The CDR3 has 14 residues. Germline V gives CDR1 LGHNT, CDR2 FRNRAP. For the CDR3, the DNA is TGTGCTAGTGGTTCCTCGGGGGGCCCAGAGACCCAGTACTTC. Its protein product is CASGSSGGPETQYF.

This chain connects TRBV2 to TRBJ1-1, with D tentatively TRBD1 (5 bases). This CDR3 has 12 amino acids. Germline CDR1 and CDR2: SNHLY and FYNNEI. Trimming removed 8 bases at V and 6 bases at J, with 13 bases between. CDR3 amino acids: CASSPQGSEAFF. The CDR3 nucleotides read TGTGCCAGCTCACCTCAGGGCTCTGAAGCTTTCTTT.